The 14 T cell receptor beta chains given below trace back to one sample, sequenced in a study of T-cell reconstitution after alpha-beta-depleted transplantation in children. Construction of the TCRbeta library involved unique molecular identifiers. TCRdb re-derived calls from the PCR reads in MiXCR, one entry per CDR3 protein. The profile covers 530,000 or so distinct CDR3 sequences, with 25% to 30% appearing a single time and 30% to 45% taken by the ten largest. Sequencing used PBMCs, obtained before TCRalphabeta/CD19-depleted stem cell transplant. The source is a boy younger than two with Wiskott-Aldrich syndrome, due to receive a stem cell transplant.

This clonotype was detected a few times. The CDR3 DNA sequence: TGTGCCACCAGTGATTCCCGGGGAGCCATCGGAGGGACCCAGTACTTC. This translates into CATSDSRGAIGGTQYF. V and J are TRBV24-1 and TRBJ2-5, with D maybe TRBD2 (5 bases). The germline V gene has CDR1 KGHDR and CDR2 SFDVKD. CDR3 length: 16 amino acids. V dropped 2 bases and J dropped 7 bases, with 19 bases sitting between them.

V is TRBV5-6 and J is TRBJ1-2, with D perhaps TRBD1 (6 bases). There are 14 residues in the CDR3. Trimming shortened V by 4 bases and J by 11 bases, and 21 bases separated the two germline ends. The germline V gene encodes CDR1 SGHDT and CDR2 YYEEEE. CDR3 DNA sequence: TGTGCCAGCAGCGGAACAGGGACGCGTATAGGATACACCTTC. Amino acids: CASSGTGTRIGYTF.

In this sample, this clonotype turned up once. CDR3 region: CSARMAGAPSEQYF. In DNA, the CDR3 is TGCAGTGCTAGGATGGCGGGAGCACCCAGCGAGCAGTACTTC. The chain is built from TRBV20-1 and TRBJ2-7; 7 nucleotides align to TRBD2. The CDR3 runs 14 residues. The junction had 11 bases not matched to a gene; V was cut back by 3 bases and J by 6 bases. Per the germline V gene, CDR1 is DFQATT and CDR2 is SNEGSKA (reference sequence).

Only a few counts were recorded for this clonotype. The V gene is TRBV5-1, the J gene TRBJ2-2, with D perhaps TRBD1 or TRBD2 (5 bases each). The CDR3 has 16 amino acids. The V end lost 5 bases, the J end lost 5 bases, and 19 bases lay between the germline ends. Germline CDR1 SGHRS, CDR2 YFSETQ. The DNA for the CDR3 is TGCGCCAGCAGGCCTGGGACGACCGAGTTAACCGGGGAGCTGTTTTTT. It specifies CASRPGTTELTGELFF. Full variable domain (missing parts from reference TRBV5-1 and TRBJ2-2): KAGVTQTPRYLIKTRGQQVTLSCSPISGHRSVSWYQQTPGQGLQFLFEYFSETQRNKGNFPGRFSGRQFSNSRSEMNVSTLELGDSALYLCASRPGTTELTGELFFGEGSRLTVL.

V is TRBV5-1 and J is TRBJ2-2, with TRBD1 identical over 9 bases. Germline V gene sequence: CDR1 SGHRS, CDR2 YFSETQ. Unmatched junction bases numbered 2, after V lost 3 bases and J lost 2 bases. The CDR3 length is 15 residues. The CDR3 loop is CASSWTGVNTGELFF. The CDR3 DNA reads TGCGCCAGCAGCTGGACAGGGGTCAACACCGGGGAGCTGTTTTTT.

The J gene is TRBJ1-2, the V gene TRBV15, with 7 bases matching TRBD1. Germline CDR1 LNHNV, CDR2 YYDKDF (reference sequence). The junction had 10 bases not matched to a gene; V was cut back by 0 bases and J by 3 bases. CDR3 length: 17 amino acids. Here the CDR3 DNA reads TGTGCCACCAGCAGAGATTTGACAATGGGACAGTACTATGGCTACACCTTC. It is translated as CATSRDLTMGQYYGYTF.

The J gene is TRBJ2-7, the V gene TRBV7-2, with TRBD1 as a possible D gene (6 bases). The CDR3 runs 15 residues. Per the germline V gene, CDR1 is SGHTA and CDR2 is FQGNSA. Between the trimmed V and J ends, which lost 4 bases and 1 base, there was a span of 14 bases. The CDR3 spells CASSSTGLVSYEQYF. CDR3 nucleotides: TGTGCCAGCAGCTCAACAGGGTTAGTATCCTACGAGCAGTACTTC. Looking up the rest from reference TRBV7-2 and TRBJ2-7 gives the full variable domain: GAGVSQSPSNKVTEKGKDVELRCDPISGHTALYWYRQSLGQGLEFLIYFQGNSAPDKSGLPSDRFSAERTGGSVSTLTIQRTQQEDSAVYLCASSSTGLVSYEQYFGPGTRLTVT.

The genes are TRBV20-1 and TRBJ2-5; D might be TRBD1 or TRBD2, each matching 5 bases. Per the germline V gene, CDR1 is DFQATT and CDR2 is SNEGSKA (reference sequence). The CDR3 has 13 amino acids. The V end lost 3 bases, the J end lost 4 bases, and 12 bases lay between the germline ends. CDR3 sequence (DNA): TGCAGTGCTAGGCCGGGACGAGGAGAGACCCAGTACTTC. As protein: CSARPGRGETQYF.

This clonotype turned up a few times. The chain links TRBV5-1 to TRBJ2-1, with 10 bases aligning to TRBD2. The CDR3 length is 15 residues. Germline CDR1 is SGHRS and CDR2 is YFSETQ. V dropped 4 bases and J dropped 6; count of bases not matched to a gene: 7. The CDR3 region is CASSQLAGLGNEQFF. As DNA, the CDR3 is TGCGCCAGCAGCCAACTAGCGGGACTTGGCAATGAGCAGTTCTTC.

This clonotype was seen a few times. This chain links TRBV25-1 with TRBJ2-2; 8 bases match TRBD2. V dropped 1 base and J dropped 2; count of bases not matched to a gene: 6. CDR1 and CDR2 (germline): MGHDK, SYGVNS. This CDR3 region has 17 residues. The DNA for the CDR3 is TGTGCCAGCAGTGAATCTCGGCTAGCGGGTAACACCGGGGAGCTGTTTTTT. This codes for CASSESRLAGNTGELFF.

This clonotype was observed a handful of times. V usage is TRBV5-1 and J usage is TRBJ2-1, with 14 bases aligning to TRBD2. V was clipped by 2 bases and J by 6 bases; unmatched bases: 7. From germline, CDR1 is SGHRS and CDR2 YFSETQ. The CDR3 runs 17 residues. The CDR3 sequence is CASSFLGTSGSGNEQFF. CDR3 DNA sequence: TGCGCCAGCAGCTTCTTGGGGACTAGCGGGAGTGGCAATGAGCAGTTCTTC.

This clonotype occurred a few times. The chain joins TRBV5-1 to TRBJ1-6; D might be TRBD1 (5 bases). Trimming took off 5 bases at V and 7 bases at J, with 13 bases between the two ends. CDR3 length: 14 amino acids. Germline loops: CDR1 SGHRS, CDR2 YFSETQ. The CDR3 protein is CASRVGGENSPLHF. The CDR3 region has the DNA TGCGCCAGCAGGGTGGGGGGTGAAAATTCACCCCTCCACTTT.

V and J are TRBV12-3 or TRBV12-4 and TRBJ1-2; TRBD1 might be the D (6 bases). This CDR3 has 15 amino acids. Deletions cut 10 bases from V and 2 bases from J, with 20 bases between. The DNA for the CDR3 is TGTGCCACAGCGAATCGACAGGTGGGGAACTATGGCTACACCTTC. The encoded protein is CATANRQVGNYGYTF.

V is TRBV6-2 or TRBV6-3 and J is TRBJ2-5; D may be TRBD1 or TRBD2 (6 bases each). Germline CDR1 and CDR2: MNHEY and SVGEGT. CDR3 length equals 14 residues. Trimming removed 2 bases at V and 4 bases at J, with 11 bases between. CDR3 in amino acids: CASSYLGGRETQYF. As DNA, the CDR3 is TGTGCCAGCAGTTACCTCGGGGGCCGAGAGACCCAGTACTTC.